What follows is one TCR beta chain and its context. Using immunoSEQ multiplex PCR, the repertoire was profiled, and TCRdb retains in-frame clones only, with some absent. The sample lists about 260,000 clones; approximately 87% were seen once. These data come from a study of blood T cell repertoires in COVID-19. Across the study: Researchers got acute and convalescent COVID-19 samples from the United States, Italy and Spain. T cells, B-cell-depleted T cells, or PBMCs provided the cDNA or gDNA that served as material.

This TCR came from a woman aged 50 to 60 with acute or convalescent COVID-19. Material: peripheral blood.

The CDR3 DNA sequence: TGTGCCAGCAGCGCCCTGGGACAAACAGATACGCAGTATTTT. The encoded protein is CASSALGQTDTQYF. The chain carries TRBV9 and TRBJ2-3; tentatively, D is TRBD1 (6 bases). V dropped 3 bases and J dropped 3 bases, with 11 bases sitting between them. CDR1 is SGDLS, CDR2 YYNGEE, per germline. The CDR3 is 14 residues long. Based on the CDR3 plus reference TRBV9 and TRBJ2-3, the full variable domain is DSGVTQTPKHLITATGQRVTLRCSPRSGDLSVYWYQQSLDQGLQFLIQYYNGEERAKGNILERFSAQQFPDLHSELNLSSLELGDSALYFCASSALGQTDTQYFGPGTRLTVL.